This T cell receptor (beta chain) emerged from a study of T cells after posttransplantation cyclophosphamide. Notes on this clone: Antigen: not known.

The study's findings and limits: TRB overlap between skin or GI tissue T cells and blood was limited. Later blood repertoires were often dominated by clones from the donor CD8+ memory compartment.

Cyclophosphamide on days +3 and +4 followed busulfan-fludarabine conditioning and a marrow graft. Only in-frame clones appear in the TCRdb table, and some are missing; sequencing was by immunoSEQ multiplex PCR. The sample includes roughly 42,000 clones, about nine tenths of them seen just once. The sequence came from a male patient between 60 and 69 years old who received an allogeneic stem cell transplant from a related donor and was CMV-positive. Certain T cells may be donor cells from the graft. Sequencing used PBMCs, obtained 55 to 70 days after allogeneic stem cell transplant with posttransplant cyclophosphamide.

CDR3 amino acids: CASRDTDRYSNQPQHF. The CDR3 coding sequence is TGTGCCAGCCGAGATACGGACAGGTATAGCAATCAGCCCCAGCATTTT. J is TRBJ1-5 and V is TRBV18; 7 bases fit TRBD1. The CDR3 runs 16 residues. Unmatched junction bases numbered 10, after V lost 8 bases and J lost 0 bases. CDR1 and CDR2 (germline): KGHSH, LQKENI.